These 23 T cell receptor beta chains were sequenced from one sample in a study of regulatory T cells in long-lasting Graves disease. TCR beta libraries were built with iRepertoire HTBI primers and Arm-PCR of CDR3 regions. TCRdb re-analysed the multiplex PCR reads in MiXCR, keeping a single row per CDR3 protein. Of under 700,000 distinct CDR3 sequences in the sample, approximately 16% are singletons; the top ten hold 25%. Time point specified: newly diagnosed GD, antithyroid drugs for less than 3 months. The TCR library was prepared using RNA isolated from PBMCs. This sample was also put to use in a study of T cells in Graves' hyperthyroidism and ophthalmopathy.

The source material was peripheral blood mononuclear cells (PBMCs), sampled at new diagnosis, from a patient treated with antithyroid drugs. These receptors were obtained from a middle-aged woman with Graves disease.

About this clonotype itself: A much larger clone differs by one base, so this may be a read error. This chain links TRBV2 with TRBJ2-3; TRBD2 matches at 7 bases. The CDR3 has 14 residues. Germline V lookup: CDR1 SNHLY, CDR2 FYNNEI. This CDR3 is CASRLAYGTDTRYF. CDR3 nucleotide sequence: TGTGCCAGCAGACTAGCGTACGGCACAGATACGCGGTATTTT.

The CDR3 coding sequence is TGCGCCAGCAGCGTACGGACAGGGATCGCAACTAATGAAAAACTGTTTTTT. Translated, it gives CASSVRTGIATNEKLFF. The V and J genes are TRBV4-1 and TRBJ1-4; 8 positions match TRBD1. Germline V gene data show CDR1 as MGHRA and CDR2 as YSYEKL. The CDR3 consists of 17 residues. Trimming at V came to 5 bases and at J to 0 bases, leaving 8 bases not matched to a gene.

This clonotype was counted between two and nine times. This chain joins TRBV30 and TRBJ1-3; maybe TRBD1 (5 bases). CDR1 is GTSNPN, CDR2 SVGIG, per germline (reference sequence). The CDR3 totals 15 residues. V was trimmed by 1 base and J by 1 base, leaving 11 bases between them. Here the CDR3 reads CAWSAYRTSGNTIYF. The DNA of the CDR3 is TGTGCCTGGAGTGCCTACAGGACGTCTGGAAACACCATATATTTT.

This clonotype was observed many times. The V gene is TRBV28, the J gene TRBJ1-2; no clear D gene. V was cut by 3 bases and J by 8 bases, with 13 bases left in between. Germline V CDR1 and CDR2: MDHEN, SYDVKM. The CDR3 is 13 amino acids. Here the CDR3 DNA reads TGTGCCAGCAGTTTGCGAAGACCTGGAGGCTACACCTTC. Residues: CASSLRRPGGYTF.

This clonotype was recorded many times. V usage is TRBV2 and J usage is TRBJ1-5; D remains unclear. Germline CDR1 SNHLY, CDR2 FYNNEI. This CDR3 has 15 amino acids. Trimming removed 8 bases from V and 3 bases from J, with 17 bases in between. CDR3 DNA: TGTGCCAGCCAAATAAGTGCAGTGGACAATCAGCCCCAGCATTTT. This encodes CASQISAVDNQPQHF.

This clonotype occurred many times. The CDR3 is CASSLGLLAGPGGDTQYF. The CDR3 coding sequence is TGTGCCAGCAGCTTGGGTCTTTTAGCGGGGCCCGGGGGGGATACGCAGTATTTT. The rearrangement uses TRBV5-5 and TRBJ2-3, with 8 bases aligning to TRBD2. The CDR3 contains 18 residues. The germline V gene encodes CDR1 SGHKS and CDR2 YYEKEE (reference sequence). Trimming at V came to 0 bases and at J to 6 bases, leaving 15 bases not matched to a gene.

There are a few counts of this clonotype. The genes are TRBV9 and TRBJ1-4; D is perhaps TRBD1 (5 bases). The V end lost 4 bases, the J end lost 0 bases, and 10 bases lay between the germline ends. Germline V lookup: CDR1 SGDLS, CDR2 YYNGEE. CDR3 size: 15 residues. The CDR3 DNA is TGTGCCAGCAGCCTAGGGGACTCAACTAATGAAAAACTGTTTTTT. Translation: CASSLGDSTNEKLFF.

This clonotype showed up just once. V is TRBV2 and J is TRBJ2-3; 9 bases match TRBD2. This CDR3 comprises 17 residues. CDR1 and CDR2 (germline): SNHLY, FYNNEI. V shed 7 bases, J shed 5 bases, and the junction held 16 bases outside the gene matches. CDR3 sequence: CASTPGLAGAGGDTQYF. The CDR3 bases are TGTGCCAGCACCCCCGGGTTAGCGGGGGCCGGGGGAGATACGCAGTATTTT.

The rearrangement joins TRBV20-1 to TRBJ2-2; the D gene is possibly TRBD1 (5 bases). The V gene's germline CDR1 is DFQATT and CDR2 SNEGSKA (reference sequence). The CDR3 sequence is 13 residues long. V was pared by 5 bases and J by 1 base, with 8 bases between. CDR3: CSAQGVNTGELFF. In DNA form, the CDR3 reads TGCAGTGCTCAGGGTGTGAACACCGGGGAGCTGTTTTTT.

The CDR3 spells CASGTTSVLGTDTQYF. The CDR3 region has the DNA TGTGCTAGTGGGACTACTAGCGTTCTCGGCACAGATACGCAGTATTTT. The J gene is TRBJ2-3, the V gene TRBV12-5; TRBD2 agrees at 7 bases. CDR3 length: 16 residues. With 6 bases clipped from V and 1 base from J, the junction kept 10 bases outside the gene matches. CDR1 is LGHNT and CDR2 is FRNRAP in the germline V gene.

This clonotype appeared many times. For the CDR3, the DNA is TGTGCCAGCAGCCAGGGGGGACGTGGCTACACCTTC. Translated, it gives CASSQGGRGYTF. This chain connects TRBV3-1 to TRBJ1-2, with D perhaps TRBD1 (5 bases). The CDR3 sequence is 12 residues long. The V and J ends lost 3 bases and 7 bases respectively, with 9 bases between them. The germline gives CDR1 LGHDT, CDR2 YNNKEL (reference sequence).

This clonotype turned up a few times. V is TRBV5-4 and J is TRBJ2-5; a weak D match, TRBD2 (6 bases). The germline CDR1 and CDR2 sequences are SGHNT and YYREEE (reference sequence). The CDR3 extends over 11 amino acids. Between the trimmed V and J ends, which lost 2 bases and 10 bases, there was a span of 9 bases. The DNA of the CDR3 is TGTGCCAGCAGCTTCGGGACTCTCCAGTACTTC. Translation gives CASSFGTLQYF.

The table lists this clonotype with many counts. V gene TRBV9 combines with J gene TRBJ1-1; D perhaps matches TRBD1 (5 bases). The germline V and J ends were trimmed by 0 bases and 1 base, with 13 bases remaining between them. CDR1 SGDLS and CDR2 YYNGEE come from the germline V gene. The CDR3 loop spans 16 amino acids. In nucleotides, the CDR3 is TGTGCCAGCAGCGTAGGGCAGGGCGTCGAGAACACTGAAGCTTTCTTT. Protein sequence: CASSVGQGVENTEAFF.

This rearrangement joins TRBV5-5 to TRBJ2-7; TRBD1 aligns across 7 bases. The CDR3 loop spans 11 amino acids. V was pared by 3 bases and J by 12 bases, with 6 bases of the junction left unmatched. Germline V gives CDR1 SGHKS, CDR2 YYEKEE (reference sequence). The CDR3 region is CASSSSGGRYF. CDR3 nucleotide sequence: TGTGCCAGCAGCTCCTCAGGGGGTCGGTACTTC.

There are many counts of this clonotype. The chain links TRBV6-2 or TRBV6-3 to TRBJ1-5, with 8 bases lining up with TRBD1. V gave up 0 bases and J gave up 6 bases; unmatched junction bases: 10. Germline CDR1 MNHEY, CDR2 SVGEGT. The CDR3 totals 17 residues. The CDR3 DNA follows: TGTGCCAGCAGTTACTCGACCCCAGGGGGCCCGCTTCAGCCCCAGCATTTT. Amino acid sequence: CASSYSTPGGPLQPQHF.

The chain is built from TRBV6-1 and TRBJ1-5; D might be TRBD1 (5 bases). The germline V gene has CDR1 MNHNS and CDR2 SASEGT. The CDR3 sequence is 15 residues long. The germline V and J ends were trimmed by 8 bases and 7 bases, with 21 bases remaining between them. CDR3 in amino acids: CASLFGGDANQPQHF. DNA of the CDR3: TGTGCCAGCCTTTTCGGAGGGGACGCCAACCAGCCCCAGCATTTT.

This clonotype was found many times. The V call is TRBV7-9, the J call TRBJ1-1; 8 nucleotides line up with TRBD1. J lost 4 bases, V lost 10 bases, and 14 bases had no gene match. Germline CDR1 SEHNR, CDR2 FQNEAQ (reference sequence). CDR3 length equals 15 residues. Here the CDR3 DNA reads TGTGCCACCACGTCCGGGACAGGACGTCTCACTGAAGCTTTCTTT. Translation gives CATTSGTGRLTEAFF.

This clonotype was counted many times. The chain employs TRBV3-1 and TRBJ1-6, with a tentative D call TRBD1 (5 bases). CDR3 length equals 13 residues. Germline CDR1 reads LGHDT; CDR2 reads YNNKEL (reference sequence). With 9 bases removed from V and 8 bases from J, the gap between germline ends came to 14 bases. CDR3 residues: CASGTPPDSPLHF. CDR3 sequence (DNA): TGTGCCAGTGGGACCCCGCCAGATTCACCCCTCCACTTT.

The chain carries TRBV6-1 and TRBJ1-6; TRBD1 matches at 10 bases. Germline V CDR1 and CDR2: MNHNS, SASEGT. V gave up 6 bases and J gave up 10 bases; unmatched junction bases: 12. The CDR3 sequence is 16 residues long. The CDR3 is CASSHFGTGVLSPLHF. The CDR3 coding sequence is TGTGCCAGCAGCCATTTCGGGACAGGGGTTCTGTCACCCCTCCACTTT.

This clonotype was counted many times. The chain combines TRBV6-5 with TRBJ1-1; no definite D call. The V gene's germline CDR1 is MNHEY and CDR2 SVGAGI. CDR3 length: 16 residues. With 2 bases removed from V and 12 bases from J, the gap between germline ends came to 25 bases. CDR3 amino acids: CASSYGSGTITLTTFF. In nucleotides, the CDR3 is TGTGCCAGCAGTTACGGGTCGGGTACGATTACACTGACGACTTTCTTT.

This clonotype appeared a few times. V gene TRBV3-1 combines with J gene TRBJ2-5; D possibly corresponds to TRBD2 (5 bases). Germline values: CDR1 LGHDT, CDR2 YNNKEL (reference sequence). The CDR3 has 14 residues. V was pared by 5 bases and J by 1 base, with 11 bases between. The CDR3 DNA is TGTGCCAGCAGCTCCGCGGGCCTCCAAGAGACCCAGTACTTC. It specifies CASSSAGLQETQYF.

Notes on this clonotype: A much larger clone lies one base from this, so it may be a read error. V and J are TRBV27 and TRBJ1-1, with D perhaps TRBD1 (6 bases). The germline CDR1 and CDR2 sequences are MNHEY and SMNVEV (reference sequence). The CDR3 is 11 amino acids. Trimming removed 7 bases at V and 6 bases at J, with 9 bases between. CDR3 protein: CASKGGAEAFF. The CDR3 bases are TGTGCCAGCAAGGGGGGGGCTGAAGCTTTCTTT.

The rearrangement links TRBV5-1 to TRBJ1-1; D possibly corresponds to TRBD1 (6 bases). The germline gives CDR1 SGHRS, CDR2 YFSETQ. The CDR3 is 17 amino acids. Trimming cost V 7 bases and J 4 bases, with 26 bases left between them. For the CDR3, the DNA is TGCGCCAGCTCCCCCTCGATCCACAGGGTTGGGAGCACTGAAGCTTTCTTT. Its translation is CASSPSIHRVGSTEAFF. The whole variable domain, filled in from reference TRBV5-1 and TRBJ1-1, reads KAGVTQTPRYLIKTRGQQVTLSCSPISGHRSVSWYQQTPGQGLQFLFEYFSETQRNKGNFPGRFSGRQFSNSRSEMNVSTLELGDSALYLCASSPSIHRVGSTEAFFGQGTRLTVV.